This T cell receptor (beta chain) was recovered during a study of response to subunit inactivated influenza vaccine. Study conclusions and caveats: Few additional T cells are recruited per seasonal influenza vaccination, authors suggested.

A single record per CDR3 protein comes from TCRdb applying MiXCR to the RT-PCR reads. The sample includes fewer than 800,000 distinct CDR3 sequences, approximately 15% of them seen just once. On this clonotype itself: The antigen is not known.

V was cut by 0 bases and J by 5 bases, with 16 bases left in between. The CDR3 runs to 16 residues. From germline, CDR1 is SGHTA and CDR2 FQGTGA. The rearrangement joins TRBV7-3 to TRBJ2-5; D unclear. This receptor was obtained from a man aged 50 or older who received an inactivated influenza vaccine. The sample consisted of PBMCs from blood, taken approximately 12 days after vaccination. The CDR3 sequence: CASSLTGGQAGETQYF. The CDR3 nucleotides are TGTGCCAGCAGCTTAACGGGTGGGCAGGCCGGGGAGACCCAGTACTTC. The full variable domain, with the rest looked up from reference TRBV7-3 and TRBJ2-5, is GAGVSQTPSNKVTEKGKYVELRCDPISGHTALYWYRQSLGQGPEFLIYFQGTGAADDSGLPNDRFFAVRPEGSVSTLKIQRTERGDSAVYLCASSLTGGQAGETQYFGPGTRLLVL.